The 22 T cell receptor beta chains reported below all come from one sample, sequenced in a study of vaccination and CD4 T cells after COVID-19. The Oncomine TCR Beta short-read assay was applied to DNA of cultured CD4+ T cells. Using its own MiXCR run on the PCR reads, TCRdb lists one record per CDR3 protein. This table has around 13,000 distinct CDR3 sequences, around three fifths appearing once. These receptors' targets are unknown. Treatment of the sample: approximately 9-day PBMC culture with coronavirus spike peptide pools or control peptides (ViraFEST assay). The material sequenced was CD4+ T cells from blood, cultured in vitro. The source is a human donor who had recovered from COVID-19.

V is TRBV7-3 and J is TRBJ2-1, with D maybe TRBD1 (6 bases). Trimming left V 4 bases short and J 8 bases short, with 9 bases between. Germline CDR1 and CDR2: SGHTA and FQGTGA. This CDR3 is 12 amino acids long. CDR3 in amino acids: CASSSEGDEQFF. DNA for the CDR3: TGTGCCAGCAGCTCAGAGGGGGATGAGCAGTTCTTC.

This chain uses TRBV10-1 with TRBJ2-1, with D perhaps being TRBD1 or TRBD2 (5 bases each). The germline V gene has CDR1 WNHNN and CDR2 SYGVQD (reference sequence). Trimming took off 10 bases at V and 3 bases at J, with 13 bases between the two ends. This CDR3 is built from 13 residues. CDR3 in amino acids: CATSRDGYNEQFF. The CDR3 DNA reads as TGCGCCACCTCTAGGGACGGCTACAATGAGCAGTTCTTC.

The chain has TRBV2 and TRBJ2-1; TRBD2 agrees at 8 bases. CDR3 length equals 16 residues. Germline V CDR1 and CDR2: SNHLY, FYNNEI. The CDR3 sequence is CASRGREALSYNEQFF. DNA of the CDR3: TGTGCTAGCCGGGGGCGGGAGGCCCTTTCCTACAATGAGCAGTTCTTC.

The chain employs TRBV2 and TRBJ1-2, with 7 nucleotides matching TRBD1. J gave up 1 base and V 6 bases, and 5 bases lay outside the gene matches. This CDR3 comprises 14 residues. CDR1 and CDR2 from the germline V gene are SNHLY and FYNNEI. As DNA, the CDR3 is TGTGCCAGCAGGACAGGGCAACTTAACTATGGCTACACCTTC. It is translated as CASRTGQLNYGYTF.

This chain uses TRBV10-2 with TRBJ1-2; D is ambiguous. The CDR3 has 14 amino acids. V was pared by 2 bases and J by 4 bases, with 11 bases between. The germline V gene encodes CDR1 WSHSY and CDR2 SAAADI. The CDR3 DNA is TGCGCCAGCAGTGAGGACGGACTGGGCTATGGCTACACCTTC. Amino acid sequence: CASSEDGLGYGYTF.

CDR3 amino acids: CAWSVLAGDHSYEQYF. DNA for the CDR3: TGTGCCTGGAGTGTTCTAGCGGGGGACCACTCCTACGAGCAGTACTTC. V and J are TRBV30 and TRBJ2-7; 10 bases fit TRBD2. The length of the CDR3 is 16 residues. Germline CDR1 GTSNPN, CDR2 SVGIG (reference sequence). J was trimmed by 0 bases and V by 0 bases; bases with no gene match: 5.

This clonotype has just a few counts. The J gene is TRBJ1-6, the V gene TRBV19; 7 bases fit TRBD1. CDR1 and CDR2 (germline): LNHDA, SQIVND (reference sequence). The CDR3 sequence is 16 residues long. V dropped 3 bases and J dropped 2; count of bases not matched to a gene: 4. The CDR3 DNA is TGTGCCAGTAGTATGACAGGGATCACCTATAATTCACCCCTCCACTTT. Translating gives CASSMTGITYNSPLHF.

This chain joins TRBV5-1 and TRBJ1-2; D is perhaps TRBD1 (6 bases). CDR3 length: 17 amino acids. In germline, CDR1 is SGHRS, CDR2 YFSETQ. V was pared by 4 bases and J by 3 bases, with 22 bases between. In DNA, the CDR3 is TGCGCCAGCAGCCCCCAATCAGGACAGAGGGTGCACTATGGCTACACCTTC. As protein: CASSPQSGQRVHYGYTF.

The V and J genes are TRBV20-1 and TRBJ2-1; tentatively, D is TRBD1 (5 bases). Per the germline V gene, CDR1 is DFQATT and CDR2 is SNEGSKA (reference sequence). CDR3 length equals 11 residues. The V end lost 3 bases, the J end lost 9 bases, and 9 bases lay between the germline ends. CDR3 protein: CSASQGGEQFF. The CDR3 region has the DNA TGCAGTGCTAGTCAGGGCGGTGAGCAGTTCTTC.

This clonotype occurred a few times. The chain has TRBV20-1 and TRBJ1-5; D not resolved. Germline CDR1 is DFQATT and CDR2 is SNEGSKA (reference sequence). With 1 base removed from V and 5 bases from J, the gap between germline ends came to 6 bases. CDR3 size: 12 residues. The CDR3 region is CSARVGDQPQHF. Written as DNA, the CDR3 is TGCAGTGCTAGAGTAGGTGATCAGCCCCAGCATTTT.

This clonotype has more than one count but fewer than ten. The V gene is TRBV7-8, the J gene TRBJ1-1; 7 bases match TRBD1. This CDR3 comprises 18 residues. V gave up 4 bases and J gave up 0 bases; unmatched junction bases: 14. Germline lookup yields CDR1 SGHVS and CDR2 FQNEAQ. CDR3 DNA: TGTGCCAGCAGCTCTAGGAACCTAAACAGGGGATTGAACACTGAAGCTTTCTTT. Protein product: CASSSRNLNRGLNTEAFF.

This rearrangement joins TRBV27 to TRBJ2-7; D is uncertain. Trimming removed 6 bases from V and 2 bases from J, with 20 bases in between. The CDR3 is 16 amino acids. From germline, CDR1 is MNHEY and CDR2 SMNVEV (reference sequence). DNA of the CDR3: TGTGCCAGCAGCCCCTCCCTCCAGGAGTTGCCCTACGAGCAGTACTTC. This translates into CASSPSLQELPYEQYF.

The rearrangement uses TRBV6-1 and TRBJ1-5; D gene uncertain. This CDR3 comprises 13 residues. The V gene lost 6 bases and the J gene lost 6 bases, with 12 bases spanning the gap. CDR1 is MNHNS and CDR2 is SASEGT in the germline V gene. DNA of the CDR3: TGTGCCAGCAGCCCATGGGGTGGTCAGCCCCAGCATTTT. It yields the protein CASSPWGGQPQHF.

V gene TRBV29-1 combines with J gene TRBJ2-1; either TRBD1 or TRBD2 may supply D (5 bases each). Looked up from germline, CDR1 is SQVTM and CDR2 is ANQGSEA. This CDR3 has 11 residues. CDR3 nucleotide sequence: TGCAGAGCCGGGACCTCCAATGAGCAGTTCTTC. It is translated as CRAGTSNEQFF.

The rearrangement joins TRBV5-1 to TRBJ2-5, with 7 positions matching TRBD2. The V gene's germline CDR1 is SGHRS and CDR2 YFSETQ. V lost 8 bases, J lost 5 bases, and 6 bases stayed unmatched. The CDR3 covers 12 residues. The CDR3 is CASEGEGETQYF. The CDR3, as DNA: TGCGCCAGTGAAGGGGAGGGGGAGACCCAGTACTTC.

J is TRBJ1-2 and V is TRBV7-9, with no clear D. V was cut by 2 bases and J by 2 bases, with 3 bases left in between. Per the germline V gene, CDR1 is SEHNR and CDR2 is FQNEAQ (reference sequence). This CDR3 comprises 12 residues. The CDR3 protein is CASSLQNYGYTF. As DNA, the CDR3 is TGTGCCAGCAGCTTACAGAACTATGGCTACACCTTC.

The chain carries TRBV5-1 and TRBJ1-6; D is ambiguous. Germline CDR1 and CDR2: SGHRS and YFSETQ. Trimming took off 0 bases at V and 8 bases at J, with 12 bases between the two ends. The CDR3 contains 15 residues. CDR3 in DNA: TGCGCCAGCAGCTTGGCCGGACGGACTTATTCACCCCTCCACTTT. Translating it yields CASSLAGRTYSPLHF.

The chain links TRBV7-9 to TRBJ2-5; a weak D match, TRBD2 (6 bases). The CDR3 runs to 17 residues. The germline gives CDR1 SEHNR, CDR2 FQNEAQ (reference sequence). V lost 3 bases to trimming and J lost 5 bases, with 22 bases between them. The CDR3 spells CASSFLPGPEGSETQYF. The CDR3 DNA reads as TGTGCCAGCAGCTTCTTACCGGGACCGGAGGGGTCGGAGACCCAGTACTTC.

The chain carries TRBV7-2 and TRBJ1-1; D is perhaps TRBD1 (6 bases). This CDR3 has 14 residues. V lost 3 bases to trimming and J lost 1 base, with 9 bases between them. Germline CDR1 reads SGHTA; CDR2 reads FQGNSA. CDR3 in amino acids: CASSFQGSNTEAFF. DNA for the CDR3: TGTGCCAGCAGCTTTCAGGGGTCGAACACTGAAGCTTTCTTT.

The CDR3 bases are TGTGCCAGCAGCTCGGGACCTAGATCTCTTAGGTACGAAAAACTGTTTTTT. Amino acids: CASSSGPRSLRYEKLFF. This chain connects TRBV7-9 to TRBJ1-4, with a weak D call TRBD1 (5 bases). CDR3 length: 17 residues. V lost 4 bases to trimming and J lost 8 bases, with 23 bases between them. Germline-derived CDR1 and CDR2 are SEHNR and FQNEAQ (reference sequence).

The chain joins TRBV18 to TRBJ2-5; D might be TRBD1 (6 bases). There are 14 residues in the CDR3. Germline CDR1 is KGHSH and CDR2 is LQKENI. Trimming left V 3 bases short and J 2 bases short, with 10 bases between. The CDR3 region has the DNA TGTGCCAGCTCACCCGGACAGAGACAAGAGACCCAGTACTTC. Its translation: CASSPGQRQETQYF.

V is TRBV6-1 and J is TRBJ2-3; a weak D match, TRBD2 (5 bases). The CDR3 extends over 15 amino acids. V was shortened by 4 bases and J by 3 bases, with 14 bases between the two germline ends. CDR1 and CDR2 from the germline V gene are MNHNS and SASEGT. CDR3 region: CASSAQSGWTDTQYF. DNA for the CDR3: TGTGCCAGCAGTGCCCAGTCGGGGTGGACAGATACGCAGTATTTT.